The rows below give T cell receptor beta chains drawn from one sample of a study of blood T cell repertoires in COVID-19. Clones were read by immunoSEQ multiplex PCR, and TCRdb kept only the in-frame ones, dropping some. The sample has roughly 78,000 clones; roughly 85% are singletons. The sequencing input was peripheral blood. The origin of the receptors is an elderly woman with acute or convalescent COVID-19. Both conserved end residues are part of each CDR3. Fields, in order: clone size, V gene, J gene, D gene, CDR3 protein, CDR3 DNA. A D gene is named only where the DNA matches it firmly. The size of a clone is reported for some rows only, either as once, few or many, or as a class for expanded clones.

clone_size: -
v_call: TRBV7-6
j_call: TRBJ2-3
d_call: -
cdr3_aa: CASSLATLNTDTQYF
cdr3_nt: TGTGCCAGCAGCTTGGCCACGCTGAACACAGATACGCAGTATTTT

clone_size: -
v_call: TRBV19
j_call: TRBJ1-2
d_call: -
cdr3_aa: CASSRGGDGYTF
cdr3_nt: TGTGCCAGTAGTAGGGGAGGGGATGGCTACACCTTC

clone_size: -
v_call: TRBV5-1
j_call: TRBJ1-1
d_call: -
cdr3_aa: CASSLDLGARTEAFF
cdr3_nt: TGCGCCAGCAGCTTGGATCTGGGGGCCAGAACTGAAGCTTTCTTT

clone_size: -
v_call: TRBV6-5
j_call: TRBJ2-7
d_call: -
cdr3_aa: CASKNQGPYEQYF
cdr3_nt: TGTGCCAGCAAAAATCAGGGCCCCTACGAGCAGTACTTC

clone_size: -
v_call: TRBV19
j_call: TRBJ1-1
d_call: -
cdr3_aa: CASSTGGTDRTEAFF
cdr3_nt: TGTGCCAGTAGCACGGGGGGAACGGATCGGACTGAAGCTTTCTTT

clone_size: -
v_call: TRBV6-1
j_call: TRBJ1-1
d_call: -
cdr3_aa: CASSEVQGHTEAFF
cdr3_nt: TGTGCCAGCAGTGAGGTACAGGGACACACTGAAGCTTTCTTT

clone_size: -
v_call: TRBV12-3/TRBV12-4
j_call: TRBJ2-1
d_call: -
cdr3_aa: CASIAVQGNEQFF
cdr3_nt: TGTGCCAGCATTGCGGTCCAGGGTAATGAGCAGTTCTTC

clone_size: -
v_call: TRBV7-9
j_call: TRBJ2-6
d_call: -
cdr3_aa: CASSPGQRGTGANVLTF
cdr3_nt: TGTGCCAGCAGCCCCGGACAGAGGGGGACTGGGGCCAACGTCCTGACTTTC

clone_size: -
v_call: TRBV27
j_call: TRBJ1-6
d_call: -
cdr3_aa: CASSLTGRSYNSPLHF
cdr3_nt: TGTGCCAGCAGTTTAACAGGGCGCTCCTATAATTCACCCCTCCACTTT

clone_size: -
v_call: TRBV7-9
j_call: TRBJ1-5
d_call: TRBD1
cdr3_aa: CASSLAGQGTGQPQHF
cdr3_nt: TGTGCCAGCAGCTTAGCGGGACAGGGGACAGGTCAGCCCCAGCATTTT

clone_size: -
v_call: TRBV9
j_call: TRBJ2-5
d_call: -
cdr3_aa: CASSVAEAETQYF
cdr3_nt: TGTGCCAGCAGCGTAGCAGAGGCGGAGACCCAGTACTTC

clone_size: -
v_call: TRBV7-9
j_call: TRBJ1-4
d_call: -
cdr3_aa: CASSLNQASPTNEKLFF
cdr3_nt: TGTGCCAGCAGCTTAAACCAGGCGTCACCAACTAATGAAAAACTGTTTTTT

clone_size: -
v_call: TRBV2
j_call: TRBJ1-4
d_call: -
cdr3_aa: CASQRSNEKLFF
cdr3_nt: TGTGCCAGCCAGCGGAGTAATGAAAAACTGTTTTTT

clone_size: -
v_call: TRBV2
j_call: TRBJ2-3
d_call: -
cdr3_aa: CASSGGQRATDTQYF
cdr3_nt: TGTGCCAGCAGTGGGGGGCAGCGTGCCACAGATACGCAGTATTTT

clone_size: -
v_call: TRBV19
j_call: TRBJ1-5
d_call: -
cdr3_aa: CASTDRRNQPQHF
cdr3_nt: TGTGCCAGCACAGACAGGAGAAATCAGCCCCAGCATTTT

clone_size: -
v_call: TRBV11-2
j_call: TRBJ2-7
d_call: TRBD2
cdr3_aa: CASSSGTSGSSTYEQYF
cdr3_nt: TGTGCCAGCAGTTCCGGGACTAGCGGGTCCAGCACCTACGAGCAGTACTTC

clone_size: -
v_call: TRBV5-6
j_call: TRBJ1-4
d_call: -
cdr3_aa: CASSFKPTSTNEKLFF
cdr3_nt: TGTGCCAGCAGCTTTAAGCCCACCTCAACTAATGAAAAACTGTTTTTT

clone_size: -
v_call: TRBV12-3/TRBV12-4
j_call: TRBJ1-1
d_call: -
cdr3_aa: CASSVREDSEAFF
cdr3_nt: TGTGCCAGCAGCGTCAGGGAAGACTCTGAAGCTTTCTTT

clone_size: -
v_call: TRBV10-3
j_call: TRBJ2-1
d_call: TRBD2
cdr3_aa: CAISTAGTTYNEQFF
cdr3_nt: TGTGCCATCAGCACAGCGGGGACTACGTACAATGAGCAGTTCTTC

clone_size: -
v_call: TRBV27
j_call: TRBJ2-1
d_call: -
cdr3_aa: CASPPLGFF
cdr3_nt: TGTGCCAGCCCCCCCCTAGGGTTCTTC

clone_size: -
v_call: TRBV4-2
j_call: TRBJ2-2
d_call: -
cdr3_aa: CASSQDLGRNTGELFF
cdr3_nt: TGTGCCAGCAGCCAAGATCTAGGAAGAAACACCGGGGAGCTGTTTTTT

clone_size: -
v_call: TRBV9
j_call: TRBJ1-4
d_call: -
cdr3_aa: CASSVGRQANEKLFF
cdr3_nt: TGTGCCAGCAGCGTAGGTCGGCAGGCTAATGAAAAACTGTTTTTT

clone_size: -
v_call: TRBV13
j_call: TRBJ2-3
d_call: -
cdr3_aa: CASSARGFTAGPSTDTQYF
cdr3_nt: TGTGCCAGCAGCGCCAGGGGGTTCACAGCGGGTCCTAGCACAGATACGCAGTATTTT

clone_size: -
v_call: TRBV7-9
j_call: TRBJ2-3
d_call: TRBD1
cdr3_aa: CASSRGQGSQYF
cdr3_nt: TGTGCCAGCAGCCGAGGACAGGGATCGCAGTATTTT

clone_size: few
v_call: TRBV5-1
j_call: TRBJ1-1
d_call: -
cdr3_aa: CASSLGNRVLLNTEAFF
cdr3_nt: TGCGCCAGCAGCTTAGGAAACAGGGTCCTCTTAAACACTGAAGCTTTCTTT

clone_size: once
v_call: TRBV5-1
j_call: TRBJ1-3
d_call: TRBD1
cdr3_aa: CASSPTGSSGNTIYF
cdr3_nt: TGCGCCAGCAGTCCGACAGGGTCGTCGGGAAACACCATATATTTT

clone_size: few
v_call: TRBV9
j_call: TRBJ1-1
d_call: -
cdr3_aa: CASSVDKNTEAFF
cdr3_nt: TGTGCCAGCAGCGTAGACAAGAACACTGAAGCTTTCTTT

clone_size: -
v_call: TRBV3-1/TRBV3-2
j_call: TRBJ1-6
d_call: TRBD1
cdr3_aa: CASRLATGVRSPLHF
cdr3_nt: TGTGCCAGCAGACTCGCGACAGGGGTACGTTCACCCCTCCACTTT

clone_size: -
v_call: TRBV7-2
j_call: TRBJ2-3
d_call: TRBD2
cdr3_aa: CASSAYGTSRTDTQYF
cdr3_nt: TGTGCCAGCAGCGCATACGGGACTAGCAGGACAGATACGCAGTATTTT

clone_size: -
v_call: TRBV7-3
j_call: TRBJ2-5
d_call: TRBD2
cdr3_aa: CASSLGTSGNLETQYF
cdr3_nt: TGTGCCAGCAGCCTAGGGACTAGCGGGAACTTGGAGACCCAGTACTTC

clone_size: -
v_call: TRBV9
j_call: TRBJ1-1
d_call: -
cdr3_aa: CASSPHQFLNTEAFF
cdr3_nt: TGTGCCAGCAGCCCACACCAGTTCTTGAACACTGAAGCTTTCTTT

clone_size: -
v_call: TRBV5-5
j_call: TRBJ2-7
d_call: -
cdr3_aa: CASSLGSAAEQYF
cdr3_nt: TGTGCCAGCAGCTTGGGCTCCGCGGCCGAGCAGTACTTC

clone_size: few
v_call: TRBV5-6
j_call: TRBJ1-5
d_call: TRBD1
cdr3_aa: CASSYWTGATSNQPQHF
cdr3_nt: TGTGCCAGCAGTTACTGGACAGGGGCAACTAGCAATCAGCCCCAGCATTTT

clone_size: -
v_call: TRBV12-3/TRBV12-4
j_call: TRBJ2-7
d_call: TRBD2
cdr3_aa: CASSGPGGEQYF
cdr3_nt: TGTGCCAGCAGTGGTCCGGGGGGCGAGCAGTACTTC

clone_size: once
v_call: TRBV9
j_call: TRBJ2-1
d_call: TRBD2
cdr3_aa: CASSPQLAGDNEQFF
cdr3_nt: TGTGCCAGCAGCCCTCAACTAGCGGGAGACAATGAGCAGTTCTTC

clone_size: once
v_call: TRBV30
j_call: TRBJ2-3
d_call: -
cdr3_aa: CAWGTFSTDTQYF
cdr3_nt: TGTGCCTGGGGTACATTTAGCACAGATACGCAGTATTTT

clone_size: -
v_call: TRBV3-1/TRBV3-2
j_call: TRBJ1-2
d_call: TRBD1
cdr3_aa: CASSRDRGGGYTF
cdr3_nt: TGTGCCAGCAGCCGTGACAGGGGAGGTGGCTACACCTTC

clone_size: once
v_call: TRBV5-1
j_call: TRBJ2-5
d_call: -
cdr3_aa: CASSLGAEETQYF
cdr3_nt: TGCGCCAGCAGCTTGGGCGCGGAAGAGACCCAGTACTTC

clone_size: -
v_call: TRBV19
j_call: TRBJ2-2
d_call: -
cdr3_aa: CASSIGGMGNTGELFF
cdr3_nt: TGTGCCAGTAGTATAGGCGGGATGGGTAACACCGGGGAGCTGTTTTTT

clone_size: -
v_call: TRBV5-3
j_call: TRBJ1-2
d_call: -
cdr3_aa: CARSLAGISNYGYTF
cdr3_nt: TGTGCCAGAAGCTTGGCTGGCATATCTAACTATGGCTACACCTTC

clone_size: -
v_call: TRBV29-1
j_call: TRBJ1-2
d_call: -
cdr3_aa: CSVEEWDNANYGYTF
cdr3_nt: TGCAGCGTTGAAGAATGGGACAACGCTAACTATGGCTACACCTTC

clone_size: -
v_call: TRBV3-1/TRBV3-2
j_call: TRBJ2-3
d_call: TRBD2
cdr3_aa: CASSQDSSGGNTQYF
cdr3_nt: TGTGCCAGCAGCCAAGATAGTAGCGGGGGAAATACGCAGTATTTT

clone_size: -
v_call: TRBV5-6
j_call: TRBJ1-4
d_call: -
cdr3_aa: CASLKGATNEKLFF
cdr3_nt: TGTGCCAGTTTAAAAGGGGCAACTAATGAAAAACTGTTTTTT